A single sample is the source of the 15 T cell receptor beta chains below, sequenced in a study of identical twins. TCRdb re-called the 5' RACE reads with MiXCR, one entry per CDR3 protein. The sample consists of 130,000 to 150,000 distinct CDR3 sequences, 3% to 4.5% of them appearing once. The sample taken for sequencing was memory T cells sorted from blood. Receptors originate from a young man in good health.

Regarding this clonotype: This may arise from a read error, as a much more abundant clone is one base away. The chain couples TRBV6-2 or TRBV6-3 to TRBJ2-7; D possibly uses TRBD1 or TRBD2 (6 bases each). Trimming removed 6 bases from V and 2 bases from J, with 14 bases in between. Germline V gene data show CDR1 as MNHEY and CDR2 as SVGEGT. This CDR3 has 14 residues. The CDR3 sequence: CASSRLGGAYEQYF. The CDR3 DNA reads TGTGCCAGCAGCAGACTGGGGGGCGCCTACGAGCAGTACTTC.

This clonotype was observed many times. The CDR3 here is CASSHSAGTSGRASTDTQYF. Written as DNA, the CDR3 is TGTGCCAGCAGCCACTCAGCCGGGACTAGCGGGAGGGCCAGCACAGATACGCAGTATTTT. The chain joins TRBV11-1 to TRBJ2-3; 16 bases fit TRBD2. This CDR3 has 20 amino acids. CDR1 is SGHAT, CDR2 FQDESV, per germline (reference sequence). V lost 5 bases, J lost 0 bases, and 11 bases stayed unmatched. Combining the CDR3 with reference TRBV11-1 and TRBJ2-3 gives the whole variable domain EAEVAQSPRYKITEKSQAVAFWCDPISGHATLYWYRQILGQGPELLVQFQDESVVDDSQLPKDRFSAERLKGVDSTLKIQPAELGDSAMYLCASSHSAGTSGRASTDTQYFGPGTRLTVL.

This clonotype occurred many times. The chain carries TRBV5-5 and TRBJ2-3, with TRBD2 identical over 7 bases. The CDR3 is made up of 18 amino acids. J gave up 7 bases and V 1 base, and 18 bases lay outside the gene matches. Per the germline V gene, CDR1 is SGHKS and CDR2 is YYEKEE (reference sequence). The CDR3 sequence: CASSLIPSGGGTQNTQYF. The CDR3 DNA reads TGTGCCAGCAGCTTGATTCCTAGCGGTGGGGGAACCCAAAATACGCAGTATTTT.

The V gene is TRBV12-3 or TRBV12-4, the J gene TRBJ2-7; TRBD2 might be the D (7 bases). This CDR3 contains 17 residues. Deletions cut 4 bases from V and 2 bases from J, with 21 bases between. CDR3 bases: TGTGCCAGCAGTTATGGGGGGGGGCAGGGACAAGCCTACGAGCAGTACTTC. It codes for CASSYGGGQGQAYEQYF.

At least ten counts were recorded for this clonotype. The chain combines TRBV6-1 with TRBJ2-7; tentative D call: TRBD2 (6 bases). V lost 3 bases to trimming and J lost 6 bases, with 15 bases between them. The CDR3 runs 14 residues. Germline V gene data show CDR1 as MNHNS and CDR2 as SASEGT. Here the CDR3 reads CASSEARDLGEQYV. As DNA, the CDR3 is TGTGCCAGCAGTGAGGCCAGGGACTTGGGCGAGCAGTACGTC.

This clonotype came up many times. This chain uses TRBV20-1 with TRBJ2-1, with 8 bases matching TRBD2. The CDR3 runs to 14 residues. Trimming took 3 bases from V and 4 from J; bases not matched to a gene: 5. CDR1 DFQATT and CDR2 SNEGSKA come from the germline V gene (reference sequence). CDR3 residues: CSASLTSGYNEQFF. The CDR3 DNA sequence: TGCAGTGCTAGCCTAACTAGCGGATACAATGAGCAGTTCTTC.

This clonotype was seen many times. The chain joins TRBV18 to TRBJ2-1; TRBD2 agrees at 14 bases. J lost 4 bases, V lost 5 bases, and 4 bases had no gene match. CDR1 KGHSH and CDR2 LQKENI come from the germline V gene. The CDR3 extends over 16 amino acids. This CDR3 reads CASSGTSGRKYNEQFF. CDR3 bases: TGTGCCAGCTCAGGGACTAGCGGGAGAAAATACAATGAGCAGTTCTTC.

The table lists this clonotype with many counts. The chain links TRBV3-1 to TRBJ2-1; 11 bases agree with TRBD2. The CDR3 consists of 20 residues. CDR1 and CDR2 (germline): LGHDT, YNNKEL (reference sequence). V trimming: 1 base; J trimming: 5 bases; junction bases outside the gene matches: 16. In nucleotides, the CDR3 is TGTGCCAGCAGCCAAGTCTCGGAGCTAGCGGGAGGACGAATAGACAATGAGCAGTTCTTC. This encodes CASSQVSELAGGRIDNEQFF.

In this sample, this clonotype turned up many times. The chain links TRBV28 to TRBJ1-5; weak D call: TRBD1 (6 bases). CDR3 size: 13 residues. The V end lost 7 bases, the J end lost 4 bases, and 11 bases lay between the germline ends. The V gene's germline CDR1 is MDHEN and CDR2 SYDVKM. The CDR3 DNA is TGTGCCAGCAAATGGACAGTGAATCAGCCCCAGCATTTT. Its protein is CASKWTVNQPQHF.

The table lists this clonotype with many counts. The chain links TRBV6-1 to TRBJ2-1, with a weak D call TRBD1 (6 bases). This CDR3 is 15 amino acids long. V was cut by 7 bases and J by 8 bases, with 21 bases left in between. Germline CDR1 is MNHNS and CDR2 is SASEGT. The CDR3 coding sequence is TGTGCCAGCACCCATGGGGGCCGGAAACTCGATGAGCAGTTCTTC. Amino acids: CASTHGGRKLDEQFF.

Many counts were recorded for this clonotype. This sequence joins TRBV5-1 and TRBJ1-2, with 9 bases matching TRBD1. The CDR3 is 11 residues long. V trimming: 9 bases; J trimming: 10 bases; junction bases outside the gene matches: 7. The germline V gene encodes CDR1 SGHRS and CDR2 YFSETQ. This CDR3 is CATRQGVVYTF. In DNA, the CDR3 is TGCGCCACACGACAGGGGGTCGTCTACACCTTC.

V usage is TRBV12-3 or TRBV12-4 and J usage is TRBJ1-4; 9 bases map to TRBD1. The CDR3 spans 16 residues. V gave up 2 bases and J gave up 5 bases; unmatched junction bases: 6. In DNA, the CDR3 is TGTGCCAGCAGTTTAATGGCCGGGACAGGGAATGAAAAACTGTTTTTT. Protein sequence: CASSLMAGTGNEKLFF.

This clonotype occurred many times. CDR3 sequence: CASSSRTGELFF. The CDR3 DNA follows: TGTGCCAGTAGTAGTCGCACCGGGGAGCTGTTTTTT. This chain links TRBV19 with TRBJ2-2; D is unclear. The germline V and J ends were trimmed by 4 bases and 4 bases, with 4 bases remaining between them. CDR1 and CDR2 (germline): LNHDA, SQIVND (reference sequence). The CDR3 extends over 12 amino acids.

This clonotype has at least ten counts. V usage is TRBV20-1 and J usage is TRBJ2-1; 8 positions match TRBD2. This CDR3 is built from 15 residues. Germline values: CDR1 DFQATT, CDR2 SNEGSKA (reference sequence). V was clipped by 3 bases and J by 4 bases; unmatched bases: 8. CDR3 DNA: TGCAGTGCTAGTGATCCAACTAGCGGATACAATGAGCAGTTCTTC. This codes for CSASDPTSGYNEQFF.

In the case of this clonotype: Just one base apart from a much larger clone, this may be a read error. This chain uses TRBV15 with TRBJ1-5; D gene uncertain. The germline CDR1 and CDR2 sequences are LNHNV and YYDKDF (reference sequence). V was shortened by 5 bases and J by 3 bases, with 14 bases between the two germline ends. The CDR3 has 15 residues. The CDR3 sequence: CATSGPERYNQPQHF. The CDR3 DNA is TGTGCCACCAGCGGTCCTGAGCGGTACAATCAGCCCCAGCATTTT.